These 18 T cell receptor beta chains originate from one sample sequenced in a study of cytomegalovirus exposure and HLA in healthy donors. In the PCR, 60 Vbeta and 13 Jbeta primers were used. Sequenced by immunoSEQ multiplex PCR; TCRdb stores in-frame clones only, minus some. The data contain roughly 150,000 clones, about 84% of them singletons. The sequencing input was PBMCs. The receptors come from a man aged 45-60 years in good health and CMV-seropositive.

This clone has more than one count but fewer than ten. V is TRBV19 and J is TRBJ2-7, with TRBD2 matching 7 bases. This CDR3 contains 14 residues. J lost 2 bases, V lost 5 bases, and 6 bases had no gene match. Germline loops: CDR1 LNHDA, CDR2 SQIVND (reference sequence). CDR3 nucleotides: TGTGCCAGTAGTCCCCAGCGGGGTCCCTACGAGCAGTACTTC. Translation: CASSPQRGPYEQYF.

The V gene is TRBV14, the J gene TRBJ2-1, with D perhaps matching TRBD1 (6 bases). V was clipped by 0 bases and J by 2 bases, with 14 bases between them. Germline lookup yields CDR1 SGHDN and CDR2 FVKESK. The CDR3 loop spans 17 amino acids. In DNA, the CDR3 is TGTGCCAGCAGCCAAGACTCGTTTAGGGACACCTACAATGAGCAGTTCTTC. It specifies CASSQDSFRDTYNEQFF. Full variable domain (rest looked up from reference TRBV14 and TRBJ2-1): EAGVTQFPSHSVIEKGQTVTLRCDPISGHDNLYWYRRVMGKEIKFLLHFVKESKQDESGMPNNRFLAERTGGTYSTLKVQPAELEDSGVYFCASSQDSFRDTYNEQFFGPGTRLTVL.

The J gene is TRBJ2-7, the V gene TRBV27; 10 bases fit TRBD2. The junction had 3 bases not matched to a gene; V was cut back by 5 bases and J by 2 bases. Per the germline V gene, CDR1 is MNHEY and CDR2 is SMNVEV (reference sequence). This CDR3 comprises 14 residues. For the CDR3, the DNA is TGTGCCAGCAGTGGTAGCGGGGGGCCCTACGAGCAGTACTTC. It encodes CASSGSGGPYEQYF.

This chain joins TRBV19 and TRBJ2-3; the D is unclear. The V end lost 5 bases, the J end lost 3 bases, and 15 bases lay between the germline ends. This CDR3 region has 15 residues. CDR1 and CDR2 from the germline V gene are LNHDA and SQIVND (reference sequence). The chain's CDR3 is CASSLAGRTTDTQYF. Written as DNA, the CDR3 is TGTGCCAGTAGTTTGGCAGGAAGAACGACAGATACGCAGTATTTT.

The chain carries TRBV19 and TRBJ2-4; TRBD2 matches at 11 bases. From germline, CDR1 is LNHDA and CDR2 SQIVND (reference sequence). With 6 bases clipped from V and 1 base from J, the junction kept 5 bases outside the gene matches. The CDR3 covers 16 residues. The CDR3 DNA is TGTGCCAGTAGAATACTAGCGGGAGCGGCCAAAAACATTCAGTACTTC. As protein: CASRILAGAAKNIQYF.

J is TRBJ2-2 and V is TRBV5-8; tentative D call: TRBD2 (5 bases). Germline V gives CDR1 SGHTS, CDR2 YDEGEE. The CDR3 runs to 16 residues. V lost 6 bases, J lost 3 bases, and 18 bases lay in between. The CDR3 sequence is CASKGPRQDYTGELFF. The CDR3 region has the DNA TGTGCCAGCAAAGGGCCACGGCAGGACTACACCGGGGAGCTGTTTTTT.

The rearrangement uses TRBV20-1 and TRBJ2-7, with D maybe TRBD2 (6 bases). The V gene's germline CDR1 is DFQATT and CDR2 SNEGSKA (reference sequence). This CDR3 is 11 amino acids long. With 5 bases removed from V and 3 bases from J, the gap between germline ends came to 8 bases. The DNA of the CDR3 is TGCAGTGCTGGGGGGAGCTACGAGCAGTACTTC. Its protein is CSAGGSYEQYF.

The genes are TRBV28 and TRBJ2-1, with a possible D match to TRBD2 (6 bases). CDR3 size: 10 residues. CDR1 and CDR2 (germline): MDHEN, SYDVKM. V was clipped by 8 bases and J by 13 bases, with 12 bases between them. The CDR3 is CASGTGLQFF. In DNA, the CDR3 is TGTGCCAGCGGAACGGGACTCCAGTTCTTC.

The V and J genes are TRBV14 and TRBJ2-4; 8 nucleotides line up with TRBD2. Germline V gene data show CDR1 as SGHDN and CDR2 as FVKESK. The trim removed 4 bases at V and 5 bases at J, leaving 7 bases unmatched. The CDR3 contains 15 residues. In DNA form, the CDR3 reads TGTGCCAGCAGCCGGGCTCGGGGGGGCCAAAACATTCAGTACTTC. Its translation is CASSRARGGQNIQYF.

A word on this clone: Since the CDR3 does not end with the conserved phenylalanine or tryptophan, this likely comes from a read error. The limits of the CDR3 on the DNA are not certain, so only TCRdb's listed CDR3 is given. This chain joins TRBV6-6 and TRBJ1-1. Germline values: CDR1 MNHNY, CDR2 SVGAGI (reference sequence). 11 amino acids form the CDR3, both terminal residues included. The CDR3 protein is CASSSLSWTVV.

V gene TRBV11-3 combines with J gene TRBJ2-1; D might be TRBD1 (6 bases). V was cut by 5 bases and J by 3 bases, with 8 bases left in between. The CDR3 consists of 13 residues. Germline CDR1 and CDR2: SGHNT and YENEEA. The CDR3 DNA follows: TGTGCCAGCAGCCTACAGGGCTACAATGAGCAGTTCTTC. It is translated as CASSLQGYNEQFF. The whole variable domain, filled in from reference TRBV11-3 and TRBJ2-1, reads EAGVVQSPRYKIIEKKQPVAFWCNPISGHNTLYWYLQNLGQGPELLIRYENEEAVDDSQLPKDRFSAERLKGVDSTLKIQPAELGDSAVYLCASSLQGYNEQFFGPGTRLTVL.

This chain connects TRBV5-1 to TRBJ1-1, with D possibly matching TRBD1 (5 bases). CDR3 length: 14 amino acids. The germline V and J ends were trimmed by 1 base and 1 base, with 8 bases remaining between them. CDR1 is SGHRS and CDR2 is YFSETQ in the germline V gene. CDR3 DNA: TGCGCCAGCAGCTTGTGGGGCGCGAACACTGAAGCTTTCTTT. This sequence encodes CASSLWGANTEAFF.

The V gene is TRBV9, the J gene TRBJ2-6, with D perhaps matching TRBD1 (6 bases). Looked up from germline, CDR1 is SGDLS and CDR2 is YYNGEE. Trimming took 3 bases from V and 4 from J, leaving 14 bases between them. This CDR3 has 16 residues. CDR3 loop: CASSGTEQAGANVLTF. The CDR3 coding sequence is TGTGCCAGCAGCGGGACAGAGCAAGCCGGGGCCAACGTCCTGACTTTC.

The CDR3 nucleotides read TGCGCCAGCAGCCATGAGATAACGACTACCCGCCCATGGTACTTC. Protein product: CASSHEITTTRPWYF. This chain links TRBV4-3 with TRBJ2-4, with a tentative D call TRBD2 (5 bases). Trimming took 3 bases from V and 15 from J, leaving 24 bases between them. Germline V gene data show CDR1 as LGHNA and CDR2 as YSLEER. The CDR3 covers 15 residues.

The chain recombines TRBV4-2 with TRBJ2-5; TRBD2 matches at 14 bases. This CDR3 spans 15 amino acids. Germline trimming cut 4 bases from V and 4 bases from J; bases unmatched to any gene: 2. The germline CDR1 and CDR2 sequences are LGHNA and YNFKEQ. As DNA, the CDR3 is TGTGCCAGCAGCCCGGGACTAGCGGGGGCAGAGACCCAGTACTTC. The encoded protein is CASSPGLAGAETQYF.

This chain joins TRBV18 and TRBJ1-4, with TRBD1 matching 7 bases. The V and J ends lost 2 bases and 3 bases, in that order; junction bases with no gene match: 6. In germline, CDR1 is KGHSH, CDR2 LQKENI. The CDR3 is 16 residues long. CDR3 region: CASSPWGQLANEKLFF. CDR3 bases: TGTGCCAGCTCACCATGGGGACAGCTTGCTAATGAAAAACTGTTTTTT.

The rearrangement links TRBV28 to TRBJ1-4; D gene uncertain. The V gene's germline CDR1 is MDHEN and CDR2 SYDVKM. The length of the CDR3 is 12 residues. Trimming removed 4 bases at V and 7 bases at J, with 7 bases between. The chain's CDR3 is CASSYSGEKLFF. In DNA, the CDR3 is TGTGCCAGCAGTTATTCCGGTGAAAAACTGTTTTTT.

V and J are TRBV7-9 and TRBJ2-3; D gene ambiguous. Per the germline V gene, CDR1 is SEHNR and CDR2 is FQNEAQ (reference sequence). V shed 5 bases and J shed 2 bases, with 11 bases lying between them. The CDR3 consists of 14 residues. CDR3 coding DNA: TGTGCCAGCAGCCACTACGGGTCCACAGATACGCAGTATTTT. As protein: CASSHYGSTDTQYF.